One sample yielded the 25 T cell receptor beta chains listed below, sequenced in a study of cytomegalovirus exposure and HLA in healthy donors. PCR employed 60 Vbeta and 13 Jbeta primers. Using immunoSEQ multiplex PCR, the repertoire was profiled, and TCRdb retains in-frame clones only, with some absent. The repertoire has about 140,000 clones, around three quarters of them found once; the top ten carry 1.5% to 2%. Sequenced: PBMCs. The receptors stem from a man in his forties in good health and CMV-seronegative.

The J gene is TRBJ2-7, the V gene TRBV7-2; 8 bases map to TRBD1. CDR3 length: 14 amino acids. With 4 bases clipped from V and 2 bases from J, the junction kept 4 bases outside the gene matches. Germline V gives CDR1 SGHTA, CDR2 FQGNSA. Here the CDR3 DNA reads TGTGCCAGCAGCTCAGACAGGGGCACCTACGAGCAGTACTTC. Residues: CASSSDRGTYEQYF.

In this sample, this clone turned up a few times. The chain links TRBV6-5 to TRBJ2-7, with 7 bases aligning to TRBD1. Germline V gene sequence: CDR1 MNHEY, CDR2 SVGAGI. CDR3 size: 13 residues. Losses at the gene ends were 6 bases for V and 2 bases for J; bases not matched to a gene: 4. This chain's CDR3 is CASRRQGAYEQYF. The CDR3 DNA reads TGTGCCAGCAGACGACAGGGAGCCTACGAGCAGTACTTC.

The genes are TRBV7-6 and TRBJ2-7, with D possibly matching TRBD2 (5 bases). CDR1 SGHVS and CDR2 FNYEAQ come from the germline V gene. The V gene lost 5 bases and the J gene lost 1 base, with 9 bases spanning the gap. The CDR3 is 13 residues long. The CDR3 region is CASSKTGSYEQYF. For the CDR3, the DNA is TGTGCCAGCAGCAAGACGGGATCCTACGAGCAGTACTTC.

J is TRBJ2-6 and V is TRBV4-2; no clear D gene. The CDR3 is 19 amino acids. Germline loops: CDR1 LGHNA, CDR2 YNFKEQ. Deletions cut 1 base from V and 2 bases from J, with 18 bases between. In DNA form, the CDR3 reads TGTGCCAGCAGCCAAGGCGGCAGTCTAATTTTGGCTGGGGCCAACGTCCTGACTTTC. This codes for CASSQGGSLILAGANVLTF.

This clone was detected only a few times. V usage is TRBV9 and J usage is TRBJ2-3; the D gene is possibly TRBD1 (5 bases). Germline V gene sequence: CDR1 SGDLS, CDR2 YYNGEE. The CDR3 length is 15 residues. Trimming shortened V by 2 bases and J by 2 bases, and 12 bases separated the two germline ends. CDR3 region: CASSVWGRPTDTQYF. The CDR3 DNA sequence: TGTGCCAGCAGCGTCTGGGGCAGGCCCACAGATACGCAGTATTTT.

The chain combines TRBV6-5 with TRBJ2-7; 8 nucleotides line up with TRBD1. After removal of 2 bases from V and 12 bases from J, the junction contained 6 bases not matched to a gene. CDR3 length: 12 residues. Per germline, CDR1 MNHEY and CDR2 SVGAGI. In nucleotides, the CDR3 is TGTGCCAGCAGTTACCCAGGACAGGGCCTGTACTTC. It codes for CASSYPGQGLYF.

This clone was picked up one time. The genes are TRBV7-8 and TRBJ2-7; tentative D call: TRBD2 (5 bases). The germline gives CDR1 SGHVS, CDR2 FQNEAQ. V was pared by 5 bases and J by 0 bases, with 11 bases between. This CDR3 comprises 14 residues. DNA for the CDR3: TGTGCCAGCAGCAAGGACTTAAACTCCTACGAGCAGTACTTC. The encoded protein is CASSKDLNSYEQYF.

This clone was detected a few times. This chain uses TRBV5-6 with TRBJ2-5; 7 bases match TRBD2. CDR3 size: 14 residues. V lost 2 bases to trimming and J lost 7 bases; unmatched junction nucleotides: 8. Germline loops: CDR1 SGHDT, CDR2 YYEEEE. CDR3 loop: CASSFGTIRRTQYF. CDR3 coding DNA: TGTGCCAGCAGCTTTGGGACTATCCGGAGGACCCAGTACTTC.

The CDR3 is CASSEDRDEAFF. Written as DNA, the CDR3 is TGTGCCAGCAGTGAAGACAGGGATGAAGCTTTCTTT. V gene TRBV25-1 combines with J gene TRBJ1-1; 7 nucleotides align to TRBD1. Germline loops: CDR1 MGHDK, CDR2 SYGVNS. This CDR3 is 12 amino acids long. Trimming took 2 bases from V and 7 from J; bases not matched to a gene: 1. Together with reference TRBV25-1 and TRBJ1-1, the CDR3 gives the full variable domain: EADIYQTPRYLVIGTGKKITLECSQTMGHDKMYWYQQDPGMELHLIHYSYGVNSTEKGDLSSESTVSRIRTEHFPLTLESARPSHTSQYLCASSEDRDEAFFGQGTRLTVV.

This chain uses TRBV5-6 with TRBJ2-2; perhaps TRBD2 as D (5 bases). The CDR3 is made up of 14 amino acids. The germline V gene encodes CDR1 SGHDT and CDR2 YYEEEE. Trimming stripped 3 bases from V and 4 bases from J, with 10 bases between. The CDR3 bases are TGTGCCAGCAGCTCAGCTCGGGGCACCGGGGAGCTGTTTTTT. Its translation: CASSSARGTGELFF. Full variable domain (outside the CDR3, taken from reference TRBV5-6 and TRBJ2-2): DAGVTQSPTHLIKTRGQQVTLRCSPKSGHDTVSWYQQALGQGPQFIFQYYEEEERQRGNFPDRFSGHQFPNYSSELNVNALLLGDSALYLCASSSARGTGELFFGEGSRLTVL.

The chain couples TRBV2 to TRBJ1-2; D not resolved. V was pared by 2 bases and J by 4 bases, with 5 bases between. Germline V gene data show CDR1 as SNHLY and CDR2 as FYNNEI. The CDR3 extends over 12 amino acids. CDR3 in DNA: TGTGCCAGCAGTGAATCCTCCTATGGCTACACCTTC. Translated, it gives CASSESSYGYTF.

This chain links TRBV7-3 with TRBJ2-1, with 8 positions matching TRBD2. CDR3 size: 14 residues. Germline V gene data show CDR1 as SGHTA and CDR2 as FQGTGA. With 2 bases clipped from V and 5 bases from J, the junction kept 2 bases outside the gene matches. The CDR3 protein is CASSLYGGDNEQFF. CDR3 sequence (DNA): TGTGCCAGCAGCTTATACGGGGGGGACAATGAGCAGTTCTTC.

The chain couples TRBV21-1 to TRBJ1-4; the table gives TRBD1 as D, unverified against the DNA. TRBV21-1 constitutes a pseudogene. The CDR3 contains 14 residues. CDR3 bases: TGTGCCAGCACTGGGCCAGGCCGAAATGAAAAACTGTTTTTT. Protein: CASTGPGRNEKLFF.

This clone appeared once. V and J are TRBV5-6 and TRBJ2-7; D uncertain. There are 15 residues in the CDR3. With 0 bases removed from V and 4 bases from J, the gap between germline ends came to 14 bases. The V gene's germline CDR1 is SGHDT and CDR2 YYEEEE. The CDR3 spells CASSLVGSPSYEQYF. In DNA form, the CDR3 reads TGTGCCAGCAGCTTGGTTGGTAGCCCTAGTTACGAGCAGTACTTC.

The chain carries TRBV28 and TRBJ2-7, with 7 bases fitting TRBD1. The CDR3 is made up of 15 amino acids. J lost 0 bases, V lost 7 bases, and 9 bases had no gene match. Germline lookup yields CDR1 MDHEN and CDR2 SYDVKM. This CDR3 reads CASIPGAGGSYEQYF. The CDR3 DNA is TGTGCCAGCATCCCTGGGGCAGGGGGCTCCTACGAGCAGTACTTC.

This sequence joins TRBV4-3 and TRBJ2-3; TRBD2 matches at 14 bases. The V and J ends lost 3 bases and 2 bases, in that order; junction bases with no gene match: 7. The CDR3 covers 18 residues. Germline-derived CDR1 and CDR2 are LGHNA and YSLEER. CDR3 protein: CASSHPRTSGGITDTQYF. In DNA, the CDR3 is TGCGCCAGCAGCCACCCACGGACTAGCGGGGGGATCACAGATACGCAGTATTTT.

The CDR3 DNA follows: TGTGCCAGTAGTATTCACGGGACTAGCGGGAATGATGAGCAGTTCTTC. This translates into CASSIHGTSGNDEQFF. The V call is TRBV19, the J call TRBJ2-1, with 13 bases matching TRBD2. Germline V gene lookup returns CDR1 LNHDA and CDR2 SQIVND (reference sequence). The CDR3 contains 16 residues. Trimming took 3 bases from V and 8 from J; bases not matched to a gene: 7.

The chain has TRBV11-2 and TRBJ2-5, with TRBD1 matching 9 bases. The J call is uncertain, as TRBJ2-7 better fits the DNA end. The CDR3 is 18 residues long. CDR1 is SGHAT and CDR2 is FQNNGV in the germline V gene. In DNA form, the CDR3 reads TGTGCCAGCAGCTTAGACTCTCCGTTGGGACAGGGCGTTTACGAGCAGTACTTC. Residues: CASSLDSPLGQGVYEQYF.

J is TRBJ2-1 and V is TRBV5-4, with 11 bases matching TRBD1. The CDR3 loop spans 15 amino acids. CDR1 is SGHNT and CDR2 is YYREEE in the germline V gene (reference sequence). After removal of 4 bases from V and 6 bases from J, the junction contained 6 bases not matched to a gene. CDR3 DNA: TGTGCCAGCAGCCTGGACAGGGGGCGACTCAATGAGCAGTTCTTC. Its translation is CASSLDRGRLNEQFF.

This sequence joins TRBV4-1 and TRBJ2-1; 9 nucleotides line up with TRBD1. The CDR3 has 22 residues. Germline loops: CDR1 MGHRA, CDR2 YSYEKL. V was clipped by 2 bases and J by 8 bases; unmatched bases: 28. Here the CDR3 reads CASSQKGKTGTGYTHRFYEQFF. Written as DNA, the CDR3 is TGCGCCAGCAGCCAAAAGGGGAAAACCGGGACAGGGTATACCCATCGCTTTTATGAGCAGTTCTTC.

The rearrangement joins TRBV28 to TRBJ1-6; D uncertain. The CDR3 has 14 amino acids. Trimming took 2 bases from V and 7 from J, leaving 9 bases between them. The germline V gene has CDR1 MDHEN and CDR2 SYDVKM. CDR3 DNA: TGTGCCAGCAGTTTAAGTCAGGAAAATTCACCCCTCCACTTT. It codes for CASSLSQENSPLHF.

The V and J genes are TRBV15 and TRBJ2-3; 8 nucleotides align to TRBD2. The V and J ends lost 0 bases and 1 base, in that order; junction bases with no gene match: 0. Germline V gene data show CDR1 as LNHNV and CDR2 as YYDKDF (reference sequence). There are 15 residues in the CDR3. CDR3: CATSRERGGTDTQYF. CDR3 coding DNA: TGTGCCACCAGCAGAGAGCGGGGGGGCACAGATACGCAGTATTTT.

This clone was counted a few times. The chain carries TRBV7-3 and TRBJ2-7, with unresolved D. The CDR3 extends over 13 amino acids. V was shortened by 5 bases and J by 2 bases, with 10 bases between the two germline ends. Looked up from germline, CDR1 is SGHTA and CDR2 is FQGTGA. CDR3 in DNA: TGTGCCAGCAGCGTCGGGTTAGCCTACGAGCAGTACTTC. Its protein product is CASSVGLAYEQYF. The full variable domain, rest sourced from reference TRBV7-3 and TRBJ2-7, is GAGVSQTPSNKVTEKGKYVELRCDPISGHTALYWYRQSLGQGPEFLIYFQGTGAADDSGLPNDRFFAVRPEGSVSTLKIQRTERGDSAVYLCASSVGLAYEQYFGPGTRLTVT.

The rearrangement uses TRBV4-2 and TRBJ1-2; 8 bases are a match to TRBD1. CDR1 is LGHNA, CDR2 YNFKEQ, per germline. The CDR3 runs to 12 residues. V gave up 4 bases and J gave up 13 bases; unmatched junction bases: 8. CDR3 sequence reads: CASSRTSRGLTF. The DNA of the CDR3 is TGTGCCAGCAGCCGAACCTCCAGGGGGCTCACCTTC.

The chain combines TRBV4-1 with TRBJ2-7; TRBD1 aligns across 7 bases. Unmatched junction bases numbered 6, after V lost 0 bases and J lost 4 bases. From germline, CDR1 is MGHRA and CDR2 YSYEKL. CDR3 length: 15 residues. The CDR3 here is CASSQDSAGGYEQYF. For the CDR3, the DNA is TGCGCCAGCAGCCAAGATTCCGCAGGGGGTTACGAGCAGTACTTC.